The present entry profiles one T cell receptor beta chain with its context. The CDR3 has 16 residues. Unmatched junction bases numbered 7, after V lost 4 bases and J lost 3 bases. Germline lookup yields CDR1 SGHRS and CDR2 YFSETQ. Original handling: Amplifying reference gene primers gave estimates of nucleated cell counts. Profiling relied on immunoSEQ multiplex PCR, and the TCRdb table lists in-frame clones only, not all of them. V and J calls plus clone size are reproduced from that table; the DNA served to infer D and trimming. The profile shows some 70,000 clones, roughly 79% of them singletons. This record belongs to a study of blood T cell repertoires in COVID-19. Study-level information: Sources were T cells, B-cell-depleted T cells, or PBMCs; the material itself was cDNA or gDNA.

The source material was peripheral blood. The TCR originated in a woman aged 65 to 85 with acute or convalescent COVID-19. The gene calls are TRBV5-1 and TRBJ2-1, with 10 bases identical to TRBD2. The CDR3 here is CASSLLSGGLYNEQFF. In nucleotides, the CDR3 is TGCGCCAGCAGCCTACTTAGCGGGGGGCTCTACAATGAGCAGTTCTTC. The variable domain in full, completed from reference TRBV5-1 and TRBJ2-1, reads KAGVTQTPRYLIKTRGQQVTLSCSPISGHRSVSWYQQTPGQGLQFLFEYFSETQRNKGNFPGRFSGRQFSNSRSEMNVSTLELGDSALYLCASSLLSGGLYNEQFFGPGTRLTVL.